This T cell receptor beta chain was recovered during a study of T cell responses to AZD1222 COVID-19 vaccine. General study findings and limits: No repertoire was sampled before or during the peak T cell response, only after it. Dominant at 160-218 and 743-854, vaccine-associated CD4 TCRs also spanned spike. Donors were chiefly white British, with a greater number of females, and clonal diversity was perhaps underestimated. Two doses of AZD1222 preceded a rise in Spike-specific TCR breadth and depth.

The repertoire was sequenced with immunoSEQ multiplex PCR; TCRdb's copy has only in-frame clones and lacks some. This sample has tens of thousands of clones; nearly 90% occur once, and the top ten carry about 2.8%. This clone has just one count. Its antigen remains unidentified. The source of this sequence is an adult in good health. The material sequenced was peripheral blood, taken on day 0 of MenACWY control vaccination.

The CDR3 DNA is TGTGCCAGTAGTAAAGGGACAGGGGGCTTCGATGAGCAGTTCTTC. Translated: CASSKGTGGFDEQFF. This sequence joins TRBV19 and TRBJ2-1; 12 bases line up with TRBD1. The CDR3 consists of 15 residues. CDR1 is LNHDA, CDR2 SQIVND, per germline (reference sequence). Losses at the gene ends were 4 bases for V and 8 bases for J; bases not matched to a gene: 6.